Each of the 2 T cell receptor beta chains below was sequenced from the same sample in a study of T cells in Graves' hyperthyroidism and ophthalmopathy (dated by TCRdb to about 2019). The method was multiplex PCR. Sequencing instrument: Illumina HiSeq 2000. TCR beta CDR3 regions were amplified from RNA transcripts. The TCR CDR3 was subjected to a first round of RT-PCR using the HTBI primer set and the Qiagen OneStep RT-PCR kit. TCRdb ran its own pipeline on the public reads, namely fastp trimming at Q25 and MiXCR clone calling, and kept in-frame beta chains. Under each unique CDR3 protein, matching rows form one entry showing the most common genes and DNA. A total of under 500,000 distinct CDR3 sequences appear in this sample, over 11% of them only once. Of the sample, 25% to 30% is held by the ten largest clones. Sequencing was done on a sample of blood. These receptors all stem from a middle-aged man with Graves' ophthalmopathy.

At least ten counts were recorded for this clonotype. This chain links TRBV20-1 with TRBJ2-7, with D tentatively TRBD1 or TRBD2 (5 bases each). V lost 5 bases to trimming and J lost 4 bases, with 15 bases between them. This CDR3 comprises 13 residues. CDR1 is DFQATT, CDR2 SNEGSKA, per germline (reference sequence). The CDR3 reads CSAGSRWGYEQYF. The CDR3 DNA sequence: TGCAGTGCTGGTTCTAGATGGGGGTACGAGCAGTACTTC.

The V gene is TRBV12-5, the J gene TRBJ1-4, with D possibly matching TRBD1 (5 bases). The CDR3 spans 13 residues. V lost 2 bases, J lost 10 bases, and 11 bases lay in between. Looked up from germline, CDR1 is LGHNT and CDR2 is FRNRAP. The CDR3 sequence is CASGLRQGTKLFF. CDR3 nucleotides: TGTGCTAGTGGTTTGCGGCAGGGTACAAAACTGTTTTTT. Full variable domain (rest looked up from reference TRBV12-5 and TRBJ1-4): DARVTQTPRHKVTEMGQEVTMRCQPILGHNTVFWYRQTMMQGLELLAYFRNRAPLDDSGMPKDRFSAEMPDATLATLKIQPSEPRDSAVYFCASGLRQGTKLFFGSGTQLSVL.